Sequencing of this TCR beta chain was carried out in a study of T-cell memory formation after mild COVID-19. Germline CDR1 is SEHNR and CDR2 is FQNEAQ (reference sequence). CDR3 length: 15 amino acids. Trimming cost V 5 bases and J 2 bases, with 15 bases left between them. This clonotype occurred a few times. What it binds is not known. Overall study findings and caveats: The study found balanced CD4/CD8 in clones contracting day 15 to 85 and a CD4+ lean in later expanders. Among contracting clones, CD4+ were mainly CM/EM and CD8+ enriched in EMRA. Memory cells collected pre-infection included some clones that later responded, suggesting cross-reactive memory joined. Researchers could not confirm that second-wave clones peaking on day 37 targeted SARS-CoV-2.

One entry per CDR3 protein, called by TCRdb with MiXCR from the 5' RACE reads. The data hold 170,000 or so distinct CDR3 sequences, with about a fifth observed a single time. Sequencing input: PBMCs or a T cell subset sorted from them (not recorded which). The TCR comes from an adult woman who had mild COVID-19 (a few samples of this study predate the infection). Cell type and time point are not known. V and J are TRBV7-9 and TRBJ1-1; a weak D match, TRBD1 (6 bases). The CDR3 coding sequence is TGTGCCAGCAGCGACCCGAGGGGGGGCAACACTGAAGCTTTCTTT. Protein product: CASSDPRGGNTEAFF.